The next 20 T cell receptor beta chains were all read from a single sample in a study of CD8 T cells in Susac syndrome. RNA amounts of about 0.5 to 1 ug underwent reverse transcription with random hexamers. One entry per CDR3 protein results from TCRdb running MiXCR on the immunoSEQ multiplex PCR reads. Among some 300,000 distinct CDR3 sequences listed, 89% were seen once. The source material was CD8+ T cells from PBMCs. The receptors originated from a human donor with multiple sclerosis.

The chain recombines TRBV2 with TRBJ2-4, with 8 positions matching TRBD2. Germline V gene data show CDR1 as SNHLY and CDR2 as FYNNEI. This CDR3 is built from 16 residues. With V trimmed by 2 bases and J by 10 bases, 13 bases remained unmatched. CDR3 region: CASSELGGGSSQIQYF. The DNA of the CDR3 is TGTGCCAGCAGTGAACTTGGCGGGGGGTCCTCTCAGATTCAGTACTTC.

This clonotype appeared a single time. The CDR3 loop reads CAWSPTPTPAKNIQYF. The CDR3 DNA sequence: TGTGCCTGGAGTCCCACACCGACCCCGGCCAAAAACATTCAGTACTTC. This chain uses TRBV30 with TRBJ2-4, with D uncertain. Between the trimmed V and J ends, which lost 2 bases and 1 base, there was a span of 15 bases. Looked up from germline, CDR1 is GTSNPN and CDR2 is SVGIG (reference sequence). The CDR3 is made up of 16 amino acids.

The table lists this clonotype with a count of one. V gene TRBV4-3 combines with J gene TRBJ2-6, with 7 bases aligning to TRBD1. Germline trimming cut 0 bases from V and 0 bases from J; bases unmatched to any gene: 14. Per the germline V gene, CDR1 is LGHNA and CDR2 is YSLEER. The CDR3 runs to 21 residues. CDR3 residues: CASSQEAVVGDRFSGANVLTF. The CDR3 DNA follows: TGCGCCAGCAGCCAAGAGGCGGTGGTAGGGGACAGATTCTCTGGGGCCAACGTCCTGACTTTC.

This rearrangement joins TRBV20-1 to TRBJ2-3; 8 positions agree with TRBD2. Trimming took 2 bases from V and 6 from J; bases not matched to a gene: 10. CDR1 is DFQATT and CDR2 is SNEGSKA in the germline V gene (reference sequence). The CDR3 has 15 residues. The CDR3 bases are TGCAGTGCTAGACCGACTAGCGAGTCTCTTGATACGCAGTATTTT. It codes for CSARPTSESLDTQYF.

The rearrangement links TRBV28 to TRBJ2-5, with a tentative D call TRBD1 (5 bases). Per germline, CDR1 MDHEN and CDR2 SYDVKM. V lost 4 bases, J lost 5 bases, and 11 bases lay in between. The CDR3 is made up of 13 amino acids. The CDR3 nucleotides read TGTGCCAGCAGTTGGCAGGGTGGGGAGACCCAGTACTTC. Encoded protein: CASSWQGGETQYF.

The chain has TRBV7-2 and TRBJ2-3; TRBD2 matches at 8 bases. The CDR3 covers 15 residues. The V segment lost 4 bases and the J segment 6 bases; nucleotides outside the gene matches: 9. Germline-derived CDR1 and CDR2 are SGHTA and FQGNSA. This CDR3 reads CASSSGGPNFDTQYF. The CDR3 bases are TGTGCCAGCAGCTCGGGGGGGCCTAATTTCGATACGCAGTATTTT.

The chain combines TRBV27 with TRBJ1-4; D ambiguous. Germline values: CDR1 MNHEY, CDR2 SMNVEV (reference sequence). V was trimmed by 2 bases and J by 8 bases, leaving 12 bases between them. The CDR3 totals 14 residues. CDR3 amino acids: CASSLIDGREKLFF. DNA for the CDR3: TGTGCCAGCAGTTTAATCGACGGTCGCGAAAAACTGTTTTTT.

The rearrangement links TRBV12-3 or TRBV12-4 to TRBJ2-3; 9 bases map to TRBD2. The V gene end was trimmed by 5 bases and the J gene end by 7 bases; junction bases not matched to a gene: 13. CDR3 length: 16 amino acids. The CDR3 DNA reads TGTGCCAGCAGTCCAGACCCGGGACTAGCTCCTCATACGCAGTATTTT. Protein sequence: CASSPDPGLAPHTQYF.

This chain links TRBV9 with TRBJ2-3; D ambiguous. The V end was cut by 5 bases, the J end by 2 bases, with 15 bases between. The CDR3 has 15 amino acids. Per the germline V gene, CDR1 is SGDLS and CDR2 is YYNGEE. The CDR3 protein is CASRSEHKDTDTQYF. CDR3 in DNA: TGTGCCAGCAGATCAGAACATAAGGACACAGATACGCAGTATTTT.

The chain combines TRBV10-3 with TRBJ2-2; 14 bases fit TRBD2. The germline CDR1 and CDR2 sequences are ENHRY and SYGVKD. The trim removed 4 bases at V and 4 bases at J, leaving 5 bases unmatched. CDR3 length: 17 amino acids. The CDR3 coding sequence is TGTGCCATCAGTGGACTAGCGGGAGGGAGAGGCACCGGGGAGCTGTTTTTT. As protein: CAISGLAGGRGTGELFF.

The chain carries TRBV9 and TRBJ1-1; unclear D gene. V shed 4 bases and J shed 6 bases, with 16 bases lying between them. Germline V gene data show CDR1 as SGDLS and CDR2 as YYNGEE. The length of the CDR3 is 14 residues. The CDR3 is CASSLSSGGAEAFF. In DNA form, the CDR3 reads TGTGCCAGCAGCTTGTCCTCTGGAGGTGCTGAAGCTTTCTTT.

The gene calls are TRBV7-8 and TRBJ1-1; unclear D gene. The CDR3 runs to 15 residues. V was cut by 1 base and J by 1 base, with 10 bases left in between. CDR1 SGHVS and CDR2 FQNEAQ come from the germline V gene. CDR3 residues: CASSLEVVGNTEAFF. CDR3 in DNA: TGTGCCAGCAGCTTAGAGGTGGTGGGGAACACTGAAGCTTTCTTT. The complete variable domain, with remaining parts taken from reference TRBV7-8 and TRBJ1-1, reads GAGVSQSPRYKVAKRGQDVALRCDPISGHVSLFWYQQALGQGPEFLTYFQNEAQLDKSGLPSDRFFAERPEGSVSTLKIQRTQQEDSAVYLCASSLEVVGNTEAFFGQGTRLTVV.

The chain employs TRBV18 and TRBJ2-7; 9 bases align to TRBD1. In germline, CDR1 is KGHSH, CDR2 LQKENI. V dropped 0 bases and J dropped 3; count of bases not matched to a gene: 3. This CDR3 spans 15 amino acids. The CDR3 nucleotides are TGTGCCAGCTCACCACCGGGACAGGGACTCTACGAGCAGTACTTC. Protein sequence: CASSPPGQGLYEQYF.

The table lists this clonotype with a count of one. The rearrangement links TRBV9 to TRBJ2-5; a weak D match, TRBD1 (8 bases). CDR3 size: 17 residues. Trimming left V 4 bases short and J 2 bases short, with 21 bases between. CDR1 SGDLS and CDR2 YYNGEE come from the germline V gene. The CDR3 here is CASSPQGEGPLQETQYF. DNA of the CDR3: TGTGCCAGCAGCCCACAGGGGGAGGGCCCTTTACAAGAGACCCAGTACTTC.

This rearrangement joins TRBV19 to TRBJ2-7, with 9 positions matching TRBD1. After removal of 3 bases from V and 2 bases from J, the junction contained 5 bases not matched to a gene. Germline-derived CDR1 and CDR2 are LNHDA and SQIVND (reference sequence). The CDR3 totals 15 residues. CDR3: CASSIFGTGTYEQYF. The CDR3 coding sequence is TGTGCCAGTAGTATTTTTGGGACAGGGACCTACGAGCAGTACTTC.

V is TRBV20-1 and J is TRBJ2-1, with 10 bases fitting TRBD2. The CDR3 runs 15 residues. CDR1 DFQATT and CDR2 SNEGSKA come from the germline V gene (reference sequence). The CDR3 sequence is CSAEPSGSSYNEQFF. The CDR3 nucleotides read TGCAGCGCAGAGCCTAGCGGGAGCTCCTACAATGAGCAGTTCTTC.

The table lists this clonotype with a few counts. The chain employs TRBV5-1 and TRBJ2-7, with TRBD2 matching over 7 bases. Germline V CDR1 and CDR2: SGHRS, YFSETQ. The CDR3 has 15 amino acids. V trimming: 4 bases; J trimming: 0 bases; junction bases outside the gene matches: 7. The CDR3 coding sequence is TGCGCCAGCAGCCCCGTCCTAGCGGCCTCCTACGAGCAGTACTTC. As protein: CASSPVLAASYEQYF.

This clonotype was detected only once. The genes are TRBV19 and TRBJ2-7; 9 bases are shared with TRBD1. In germline, CDR1 is LNHDA, CDR2 SQIVND (reference sequence). The CDR3 spans 13 residues. The V gene end was trimmed by 3 bases and the J gene end by 3 bases; junction bases not matched to a gene: 0. The CDR3 here is CASSMGQGYEQYF. The CDR3 nucleotides read TGTGCCAGTAGTATGGGACAGGGCTACGAGCAGTACTTC.

This clonotype came up once. V is TRBV29-1 and J is TRBJ1-1; D not certain. The CDR3 runs 10 residues. Germline assignment: CDR1 SQVTM and CDR2 ANQGSEA. V was clipped by 7 bases and J by 6 bases, with 9 bases between them. The CDR3 region is CSAGAAEAFF. The CDR3 nucleotides read TGCAGCGCGGGTGCCGCTGAAGCTTTCTTT.

The sample holds a few counts of this clonotype. The chain recombines TRBV10-3 with TRBJ2-7; D is ambiguous. CDR1 is ENHRY and CDR2 is SYGVKD in the germline V gene. The V gene lost 6 bases and the J gene lost 6 bases, with 12 bases spanning the gap. The CDR3 extends over 12 amino acids. DNA for the CDR3: TGTGCCATCAGAGAAAACGGCGGCGAGCAGTACTTC. Its translation is CAIRENGGEQYF.